This T cell receptor (beta chain) was profiled in a study of T cells after yellow fever vaccination. The germline V gene has CDR1 ENHRY and CDR2 SYGVKD. The length of the CDR3 is 17 residues. The V gene end was trimmed by 4 bases and the J gene end by 0 bases; junction bases not matched to a gene: 10. Study-wide results and limits: In post-booster samples, most primary-vaccination clones reappeared (roughly 96% CD4, roughly 90% CD8).

Making TCR cDNA involved 5'RACE template switching, which added UMIs and a universal primer site. TCRdb independently ran MiXCR on the 5' RACE reads; one entry per CDR3 protein. The sample has about 300,000 distinct CDR3 sequences; approximately 7% are singletons. This clonotype turned up a few times. The antigen is undetermined. This sequence was found in a man younger than 35 who received the YFV17D yellow fever vaccine. The chain is built from TRBV10-3 and TRBJ2-5, with 8 bases that match TRBD2. The source was PBMCs, collected about 49 days after the first yellow fever vaccination. The chain's CDR3 is CAISVEVAGQDQETQYF. CDR3 nucleotides: TGTGCCATCAGTGTTGAGGTAGCGGGGCAGGACCAAGAGACCCAGTACTTC.